The 32 T cell receptor beta chains listed next were all sequenced from one sample in a study of Graves' ophthalmopathy and Graves' hyperthyroidism. The authors amplified TCR beta CDR3 regions, and they did so from RNA transcripts for repertoire sequencing. The first round was an RT-PCR with HTBI primers, and the second round was a multiplex PCR. One entry per CDR3 protein results from TCRdb running MiXCR on the multiplex PCR reads. The sample carries approximately 380,000 distinct CDR3 sequences, around 21% recorded once. Sequenced sample: peripheral blood. All receptors derive from a woman aged 18 to 35 with stable Graves' hyperthyroidism.

This clonotype has ten or more counts. The chain employs TRBV12-3 or TRBV12-4 and TRBJ2-5, with D uncertain. The ends were cut back, 6 bases at V and 5 bases at J, with 10 bases in the middle. CDR3 length: 12 amino acids. CDR3 residues: CASSTFVETQYF. In nucleotides, the CDR3 is TGTGCCAGCAGCACCTTCGTGGAGACCCAGTACTTC.

This clonotype has more than one count but fewer than ten. Just one base apart from a much larger clone, this may be a read error. The chain uses TRBV11-2 and TRBJ2-1, with D perhaps matching TRBD2 (5 bases). CDR3 length: 14 residues. Germline V gene data show CDR1 as SGHAT and CDR2 as FQNNGV. V was pared by 8 bases and J by 3 bases, with 14 bases between. CDR3 nucleotide sequence: TGTGCCAGCGGCCCGGGAAATAGCTACAATGAGCAGTTCTTC. Translated: CASGPGNSYNEQFF.

This clonotype was detected many times. The chain combines TRBV6-2 or TRBV6-3 with TRBJ2-6; D not resolved. V was clipped by 6 bases and J by 2 bases, with 14 bases between them. Germline V gene data show CDR1 as MNHEY and CDR2 as SVGEGT. This CDR3 has 16 amino acids. CDR3: CASREFSYTGANVLTF. In DNA form, the CDR3 reads TGTGCCAGCAGGGAATTTAGCTATACTGGGGCCAACGTCCTGACTTTC.

This clonotype came up many times. The chain has TRBV29-1 and TRBJ1-2, with 9 bases fitting TRBD1. There are 13 residues in the CDR3. V shed 6 bases, J shed 2 bases, and the junction held 4 bases outside the gene matches. Germline-derived CDR1 and CDR2 are SQVTM and ANQGSEA. The CDR3 sequence is CSVKGQGNYGYTF. The DNA of the CDR3 is TGCAGCGTGAAAGGACAGGGGAACTATGGCTACACCTTC.

With respect to this clonotype: Because it lacks the conserved phenylalanine or tryptophan at the end, this CDR3 is likely a read error. The DNA is omitted, as the CDR3 cannot be located on it reliably, and the CDR3 follows TCRdb's listing. J is TRBJ1-1 and V is TRBV30. The CDR3 numbers 13 amino acids, ends counted. The germline gives CDR1 GTSNPN, CDR2 SVGIG (reference sequence). The CDR3 here is CAWSLGGNTEACL.

This sequence joins TRBV19 and TRBJ2-2, with D possibly being TRBD1 (5 bases). Germline CDR1 is LNHDA and CDR2 is SQIVND (reference sequence). Trimming shortened V by 4 bases and J by 4 bases, and 10 bases separated the two germline ends. CDR3 length equals 14 residues. DNA for the CDR3: TGTGCCAGTAGTAAGGCAGGGTTCACCGGGGAGCTGTTTTTT. Translating gives CASSKAGFTGELFF.

This clonotype was counted ten times or more. The CDR3 bases are TGTGCCAGCAGTTACTCTCGGGGCGGCACTGAAGCTTTCTTT. Encoded protein: CASSYSRGGTEAFF. V is TRBV6-5 and J is TRBJ1-1; tentatively, D is TRBD1 (5 bases). The CDR3 loop spans 14 amino acids. V was cut by 0 bases and J by 4 bases, with 9 bases left in between. CDR1 MNHEY and CDR2 SVGAGI come from the germline V gene.

This clonotype was detected ten times or more. The chain has TRBV27 and TRBJ1-2, with 8 positions matching TRBD1. Germline trimming cut 10 bases from V and 5 bases from J; bases unmatched to any gene: 15. The CDR3 is 15 residues long. The germline gives CDR1 MNHEY, CDR2 SMNVEV (reference sequence). The CDR3 DNA reads as TGTGCCACAACGGCCAGTACAGGGGGTAGGTATGGCTACACCTTC. Residues: CATTASTGGRYGYTF.

A remark on this clonotype: One junction end disagrees with the germline gene, perhaps due to a read error. The J gene is TRBJ1-2, the V gene TRBV6-1; D unclear. Germline CDR1 MNHNS, CDR2 SASEGT. The CDR3 has 15 amino acids. The CDR3 DNA reads TGTGCCAGCAGTGAAGGGGAGGGCAGCGGCTATGGCCACACCTTC. Protein sequence: CASSEGEGSGYGHTF.

This clonotype was recorded at least ten times. V and J are TRBV30 and TRBJ1-2; no clear D gene. CDR1 and CDR2 from the germline V gene are GTSNPN and SVGIG (reference sequence). V lost 1 base to trimming and J lost 3 bases, with 9 bases between them. The CDR3 runs to 13 residues. The CDR3 nucleotides read TGTGCCTGGAGTGGCCAGGAATACTATGGCTACACCTTC. Amino acid sequence: CAWSGQEYYGYTF. Drawing the rest from reference TRBV30 and TRBJ1-2, the complete variable domain is SQTIHQWPATLVQPVGSPLSLECTVEGTSNPNLYWYRQAAGRGLQLLFYSVGIGQISSEVPQNLSASRPQDRQFILSSKKLLLSDSGFYLCAWSGQEYYGYTFGSGTRLTVV.

This clonotype was counted ten times or more. The chain links TRBV6-6 to TRBJ2-5; D gene unclear. Per germline, CDR1 MNHNY and CDR2 SVGAGI (reference sequence). This CDR3 has 11 amino acids. With 2 bases removed from V and 6 bases from J, the gap between germline ends came to 4 bases. CDR3 region: CASSYVQTQYF. The CDR3 DNA reads as TGTGCCAGCAGTTACGTTCAGACCCAGTACTTC.

This clonotype was found many times. This chain connects TRBV30 to TRBJ1-2; TRBD1 agrees at 8 bases. The germline gives CDR1 GTSNPN, CDR2 SVGIG (reference sequence). The CDR3 runs to 12 residues. The junction had 5 bases not matched to a gene; V was cut back by 2 bases and J by 9 bases. CDR3: CAWSHQGASYTF. The CDR3 coding sequence is TGTGCCTGGAGTCATCAGGGGGCGAGCTACACCTTC.

This clonotype was detected many times. The J gene is TRBJ1-5, the V gene TRBV12-3 or TRBV12-4; D unresolved. V was clipped by 6 bases and J by 1 base, with 16 bases between them. CDR3 length equals 16 residues. The CDR3 spells CASSLGGVISNQPQHF. The CDR3 coding sequence is TGTGCCAGCAGCCTCGGCGGGGTGATAAGCAATCAGCCCCAGCATTTT.

This clonotype has at least ten counts. The genes are TRBV25-1 and TRBJ2-4; D might be TRBD1 (6 bases). Trimming removed 1 base from V and 0 bases from J, with 7 bases in between. CDR1 is MGHDK and CDR2 is SYGVNS in the germline V gene. CDR3 length equals 15 residues. The CDR3 protein is CASSEWDKAKNIQYF. The CDR3 bases are TGTGCCAGCAGTGAATGGGACAAAGCCAAAAACATTCAGTACTTC.

This clonotype was recorded many times. One end of the junction fails to match germline, which may point to a read error. This sequence joins TRBV7-8 and TRBJ2-7; 10 nucleotides match TRBD1. CDR3 size: 17 residues. Per the germline V gene, CDR1 is SGHVS and CDR2 is FQNEAQ. CDR3 amino acids: CAGSFSPRDRGHYEQYF. The CDR3 DNA reads as TGTGCCGGCAGCTTCTCCCCCCGGGACAGGGGCCACTACGAGCAGTACTTC.

This clonotype came up many times. The chain is built from TRBV7-2 and TRBJ2-2; maybe TRBD1 (6 bases). Germline lookup yields CDR1 SGHTA and CDR2 FQGNSA. The V gene lost 5 bases and the J gene lost 6 bases, with 10 bases spanning the gap. The CDR3 covers 13 residues. CDR3 amino acids: CASSVRGSGELFF. DNA for the CDR3: TGTGCCAGCAGCGTCAGGGGTTCCGGGGAGCTGTTTTTT.

The rearrangement uses TRBV11-2 and TRBJ1-3; unclear D gene. The CDR3 runs 12 residues. Germline V gene lookup returns CDR1 SGHAT and CDR2 FQNNGV. Trimming left V 6 bases short and J 5 bases short, with 8 bases between. The CDR3 here is CASSWERNTIYF. In nucleotides, the CDR3 is TGTGCCAGCAGTTGGGAGAGAAACACCATATATTTT.

This clonotype was seen many times. The V and J genes are TRBV14 and TRBJ1-5; D not resolved. The CDR3 is made up of 14 amino acids. Germline assignment: CDR1 SGHDN and CDR2 FVKESK. Deletions cut 2 bases from V and 4 bases from J, with 9 bases between. In DNA form, the CDR3 reads TGTGCCAGCAGCCAACCGGGAGAAAATCAGCCCCAGCATTTT. It encodes CASSQPGENQPQHF.

This clonotype was counted ten times or more. V usage is TRBV24-1 and J usage is TRBJ1-2, with 10 nucleotides matching TRBD1. Trimming removed 1 base from V and 5 bases from J; junction bases left unmatched: 6. The CDR3 runs to 16 residues. Germline V gene lookup returns CDR1 KGHDR and CDR2 SFDVKD. Here the CDR3 reads CATSDLGGTGVYGYTF. The CDR3 coding sequence is TGTGCCACCAGTGATTTAGGCGGGACAGGGGTTTATGGCTACACCTTC.

This clonotype has a count of ten or more. Here the CDR3 reads CSADREGYGYTF. CDR3 sequence (DNA): TGCAGTGCCGACAGGGAGGGGTATGGCTACACCTTC. The rearrangement links TRBV20-1 to TRBJ1-2; 7 bases are a match to TRBD1. V dropped 6 bases and J dropped 5; count of bases not matched to a gene: 6. The CDR3 has 12 residues. Germline CDR1 DFQATT, CDR2 SNEGSKA (reference sequence).

This clonotype was counted at least ten times. The genes are TRBV15 and TRBJ1-1; 9 bases match TRBD1. The germline CDR1 and CDR2 sequences are LNHNV and YYDKDF (reference sequence). The V and J ends lost 1 base and 3 bases, in that order; junction bases with no gene match: 0. CDR3 length: 14 amino acids. The CDR3 reads CATSRGDRDTEAFF. The CDR3 region has the DNA TGTGCCACCAGCAGAGGGGACAGGGACACTGAAGCTTTCTTT. Full variable domain (missing parts from reference TRBV15 and TRBJ1-1): DAMVIQNPRYQVTQFGKPVTLSCSQTLNHNVMYWYQQKSSQAPKLLFHYYDKDFNNEADTPDNFQSRRPNTSFCFLDIRSPGLGDTAMYLCATSRGDRDTEAFFGQGTRLTVV.

Only a few counts were recorded for this clonotype. This chain links TRBV10-3 with TRBJ2-7; D ambiguous. The CDR3 consists of 15 residues. The germline V gene has CDR1 ENHRY and CDR2 SYGVKD. Trimming removed 0 bases at V and 0 bases at J, with 9 bases between. Here the CDR3 DNA reads TGTGCCATCAGTGAGTCGAGAGGCTACTCCTACGAGCAGTACTTC. Translation: CAISESRGYSYEQYF.

The CDR3 loop is CASSLQGREQYF. The CDR3 bases are TGTGCCAGCAGCCTCCAGGGGCGGGAGCAGTACTTC. V gene TRBV6-2 or TRBV6-3 combines with J gene TRBJ2-7; a possible D gene is TRBD1 (6 bases). V was shortened by 6 bases and J by 7 bases, with 13 bases between the two germline ends. CDR3 size: 12 residues. Germline CDR1 and CDR2: MNHEY and SVGEGT.

This clonotype was recorded at least ten times. The V gene is TRBV29-1, the J gene TRBJ2-5, with a tentative D call TRBD1 (6 bases). Germline CDR1 SQVTM, CDR2 ANQGSEA. Trimming took 7 bases from V and 4 from J, leaving 13 bases between them. CDR3 length: 12 amino acids. The DNA of the CDR3 is TGCAGCGCCAGGGGTTCTCGAGAGACCCAGTACTTC. Translating gives CSARGSRETQYF.

With respect to this clonotype: Possible read error: a much larger clone is one base away. The chain has TRBV20-1 and TRBJ2-5; possible D gene TRBD2, 5 bases. Trimming took off 7 bases at V and 3 bases at J, with 15 bases between the two ends. CDR1 is DFQATT and CDR2 is SNEGSKA in the germline V gene (reference sequence). The CDR3 contains 13 residues. The CDR3 here is CSVQEAPEETQYF. DNA for the CDR3: TGCAGTGTTCAGGAGGCGCCGGAAGAGACCCAGTACTTC.

Ten or more counts support this clonotype. The chain recombines TRBV7-2 with TRBJ2-2, with D possibly being TRBD2 (6 bases). V was pared by 2 bases and J by 4 bases, with 17 bases between. The CDR3 runs to 17 residues. CDR1 and CDR2 from the germline V gene are SGHTA and FQGNSA. The CDR3 spells CASSLFALWRGTGELFF. The CDR3 DNA sequence: TGTGCCAGCAGCTTATTCGCTTTATGGCGGGGCACCGGGGAGCTGTTTTTT.

This clonotype was recorded many times. V and J are TRBV29-1 and TRBJ2-7, with D hard to call. The ends were cut back, 7 bases at V and 5 bases at J, with 12 bases in the middle. The CDR3 extends over 11 amino acids. Germline assignment: CDR1 SQVTM and CDR2 ANQGSEA. The CDR3 here is CSGSTRDEQYF. In nucleotides, the CDR3 is TGCAGCGGATCTACTCGGGACGAGCAGTACTTC.

The V call is TRBV28, the J call TRBJ2-3; weak D call: TRBD1 (6 bases). Germline CDR1 reads MDHEN; CDR2 reads SYDVKM. V was clipped by 6 bases and J by 2 bases, with 15 bases between them. The CDR3 runs 15 residues. CDR3 DNA sequence: TGTGCCAGCAGCTCGTTTACAGGGTCCACAGATACGCAGTATTTT. Protein: CASSSFTGSTDTQYF. The full variable domain, in which reference TRBV28 and TRBJ2-3 provide the parts outside the CDR3, is DVKVTQSSRYLVKRTGEKVFLECVQDMDHENMFWYRQDPGLGLRLIYFSYDVKMKEKGDIPEGYSVSREKKERFSLILESASTNQTSMYLCASSSFTGSTDTQYFGPGTRLTVL.

This clonotype was observed many times. The chain employs TRBV7-9 and TRBJ2-3, with 8 positions matching TRBD2. Germline V gene data show CDR1 as SEHNR and CDR2 as FQNEAQ (reference sequence). J lost 8 bases, V lost 2 bases, and 3 bases had no gene match. The CDR3 contains 13 residues. CDR3 sequence reads: CASSLQREFTQYF. CDR3 DNA: TGTGCCAGCAGCTTACAGCGGGAGTTTACGCAGTATTTT. Supplemented by reference TRBV7-9 and TRBJ2-3, the full variable domain reads DTGVSQNPRHKITKRGQNVTFRCDPISEHNRLYWYRQTLGQGPEFLTYFQNEAQLEKSRLLSDRFSAERPKGSFSTLEIQRTEQGDSAMYLCASSLQREFTQYFGPGTRLTVL.

This chain uses TRBV19 with TRBJ1-2; 10 positions match TRBD1. After removal of 5 bases from V and 4 bases from J, the junction contained 7 bases not matched to a gene. Germline CDR1 reads LNHDA; CDR2 reads SQIVND (reference sequence). The length of the CDR3 is 15 residues. The CDR3 region is CASSADRGRSYGYTF. CDR3 coding DNA: TGTGCCAGTAGTGCAGACAGGGGGCGCAGCTATGGCTACACCTTC.

This clonotype was seen just once. The chain uses TRBV12-3 or TRBV12-4 and TRBJ2-5; TRBD2 is a possible D gene (7 bases). The CDR3 consists of 13 residues. V lost 9 bases and J lost 7, with 18 bases in between. In DNA, the CDR3 is TGTGCCAGTGGGTACAGGGTAGCGGGGACCCAGTACTTC. Translating gives CASGYRVAGTQYF.

The rearrangement links TRBV14 to TRBJ1-1, with a possible D match to TRBD1 (6 bases). The length of the CDR3 is 15 residues. CDR1 is SGHDN, CDR2 FVKESK, per germline. V lost 4 bases to trimming and J lost 1 base, with 13 bases between them. The CDR3 is CASSPRQVENTEAFF. The CDR3 coding sequence is TGTGCCAGCAGCCCCCGACAGGTAGAGAACACTGAAGCTTTCTTT.